A single sample is the source of the 16 T cell receptor beta chains below, sequenced in a study of blood T cell repertoires in COVID-19. Sequenced by immunoSEQ multiplex PCR; TCRdb stores in-frame clones only, minus some. The table has around 300,000 clones, approximately 89% seen once. Sequencing input: PBMCs or T cells enriched from blood (not recorded which). The origin of the receptors is a woman aged 60 to 75 who had recovered from COVID-19.

The CDR3 DNA reads as TGTGCCAGCAGCAGTGGACAGAACTATGGTAGAGGCTACACCTTC. Protein sequence: CASSSGQNYGRGYTF. The V gene is TRBV5-5, the J gene TRBJ1-2, with a weak D call TRBD1 (6 bases). V was clipped by 4 bases and J by 8 bases, with 21 bases between them. CDR1 and CDR2 from the germline V gene are SGHKS and YYEKEE (reference sequence). CDR3 length: 15 residues.

V is TRBV18 and J is TRBJ1-1, with D maybe TRBD1 (6 bases). There are 15 residues in the CDR3. Trimming removed 6 bases from V and 1 base from J, with 15 bases in between. Germline assignment: CDR1 KGHSH and CDR2 LQKENI. In DNA, the CDR3 is TGTGCCAGCTCCTCGGGGGGGCAGAAGAACACTGAAGCTTTCTTT. Translation gives CASSSGGQKNTEAFF.

Points on this clone: This specimen includes other DNA sequences encoding the same CDR3. The V call is TRBV5-1, the J call TRBJ2-6, with unresolved D. Looked up from germline, CDR1 is SGHRS and CDR2 is YFSETQ. The CDR3 is 15 amino acids. V shed 4 bases and J shed 0 bases, with 8 bases lying between them. The CDR3 reads CASSPTGSGANVLTF. The CDR3 nucleotides are TGCGCCAGCAGCCCGACTGGCTCTGGGGCCAACGTCCTGACTTTC.

This chain links TRBV11-2 with TRBJ1-5; 8 nucleotides agree with TRBD1. The V segment lost 5 bases and the J segment 4 bases; nucleotides outside the gene matches: 4. Germline CDR1 is SGHAT and CDR2 is FQNNGV. The CDR3 spans 14 residues. CDR3 region: CASSMDRVNQPQHF. CDR3 nucleotide sequence: TGTGCCAGCAGCATGGACAGGGTGAATCAGCCCCAGCATTTT.

This chain joins TRBV7-6 and TRBJ1-5, with D possibly TRBD1 on 5 matching bases. V dropped 5 bases and J dropped 6 bases, with 14 bases sitting between them. Germline V gene data show CDR1 as SGHVS and CDR2 as FNYEAQ. The CDR3 extends over 14 amino acids. DNA of the CDR3: TGTGCCAGCAGCCCCAGCGGGGCGGGTCAGCCCCAGCATTTT. Amino acid sequence: CASSPSGAGQPQHF.

The chain recombines TRBV28 with TRBJ1-1; TRBD1 matches 9 bases. The junction had 3 bases not matched to a gene; V was cut back by 6 bases and J by 1 base. CDR1 is MDHEN and CDR2 is SYDVKM in the germline V gene. The CDR3 is 14 residues long. The DNA for the CDR3 is TGTGCCAGCAGCCCGGGACAGGGGAACACTGAAGCTTTCTTT. This gives the protein CASSPGQGNTEAFF.

This sequence joins TRBV27 and TRBJ2-7; D is possibly TRBD2 (5 bases). Germline lookup yields CDR1 MNHEY and CDR2 SMNVEV (reference sequence). CDR3 length: 14 residues. V was clipped by 6 bases and J by 6 bases, with 18 bases between them. The CDR3 bases are TGTGCCAGCAGGGCCGGGGTCTCTGGGCGCGAGCAGTACTTC. Protein sequence: CASRAGVSGREQYF.

Only one count was recorded for this clone. The chain recombines TRBV30 with TRBJ2-5; TRBD1 agrees at 7 bases. Trimming cost V 2 bases and J 4 bases; bases outside gene matches: 10. Germline CDR1 and CDR2: GTSNPN and SVGIG (reference sequence). The CDR3 runs 15 residues. CDR3 loop: CAWSPIDRVRETQYF. DNA of the CDR3: TGTGCCTGGAGTCCAATAGACAGGGTGCGAGAGACCCAGTACTTC.

V gene TRBV6-2 or TRBV6-3 combines with J gene TRBJ2-7; no clear D gene. V lost 0 bases to trimming and J lost 2 bases, with 11 bases between them. Germline CDR1 is MNHEY and CDR2 is SVGEGT. The CDR3 is made up of 15 amino acids. The CDR3 is CASSYSPTTTYEQYF. CDR3 in DNA: TGTGCCAGCAGTTACTCGCCTACTACCACCTACGAGCAGTACTTC.

The CDR3 loop reads CASSEQGAQEQYF. CDR3 bases: TGTGCCAGTAGTGAACAGGGGGCCCAAGAGCAGTACTTC. This sequence joins TRBV19 and TRBJ2-7; 9 bases are a match to TRBD1. The germline gives CDR1 LNHDA, CDR2 SQIVND (reference sequence). Losses at the gene ends were 5 bases for V and 7 bases for J; bases not matched to a gene: 6. The CDR3 has 13 residues.

The V gene is TRBV6-5, the J gene TRBJ1-1; 10 bases map to TRBD1. J lost 4 bases, V lost 4 bases, and 9 bases had no gene match. The CDR3 is 16 residues long. Germline V gene sequence: CDR1 MNHEY, CDR2 SVGAGI. The CDR3 DNA reads TGTGCCAGCAGTTCTGGGACAGGGGCAAGGGGCACTGAAGCTTTCTTT. Encoded protein: CASSSGTGARGTEAFF.

V gene TRBV29-1 combines with J gene TRBJ1-5, with 10 bases lining up with TRBD1. V shed 5 bases, J shed 5 bases, and the junction held 6 bases outside the gene matches. The CDR3 loop spans 14 amino acids. Germline CDR1 is SQVTM and CDR2 is ANQGSEA. The CDR3 protein is CSVRYGTGDQPQHF. The CDR3 DNA reads as TGCAGCGTTCGGTACGGGACAGGGGATCAGCCCCAGCATTTT. Drawing the rest from reference TRBV29-1 and TRBJ1-5, the complete variable domain is SAVISQKPSRDICQRGTSLTIQCQVDSQVTMMFWYRQQPGQSLTLIATANQGSEATYESGFVIDKFPISRPNLTFSTLTVSNMSPEDSSIYLCSVRYGTGDQPQHFGDGTRLSIL.

This clone appeared once. The chain recombines TRBV19 with TRBJ2-5, with D unclear. The CDR3 extends over 11 amino acids. The germline gives CDR1 LNHDA, CDR2 SQIVND (reference sequence). V gave up 6 bases and J gave up 2 bases, with 4 bases separating them. This CDR3 is CASRLQETQYF. The CDR3 region has the DNA TGTGCCAGTAGACTACAAGAGACCCAGTACTTC.

V and J are TRBV18 and TRBJ1-1; maybe TRBD1 (5 bases). The V end was cut by 6 bases, the J end by 5 bases, with 13 bases between. The CDR3 runs 13 residues. Per germline, CDR1 KGHSH and CDR2 LQKENI. This CDR3 is CASSLSTVTEAFF. The CDR3 bases are TGTGCCAGCTCCCTATCGACAGTGACTGAAGCTTTCTTT.

This clone occurred a few times. Its ends do not fully match the called genes, so a read error is possible. The chain is built from TRBV7-7 and TRBJ2-7; D might be TRBD2 (6 bases). The V gene's germline CDR1 is SSHAT and CDR2 FNYEAQ (reference sequence). The CDR3 is made up of 17 amino acids. The CDR3 nucleotides are TGTGCTAGCAGCTTAGCCAAGACTAGAGGCCAATTTTACGAGCAGTACTTC. Residues: CASSLAKTRGQFYEQYF.

This clone was seen a few times. This chain links TRBV6-4 with TRBJ2-1; TRBD2 matches at 9 bases. J was trimmed by 7 bases and V by 0 bases; bases with no gene match: 1. Germline V gene lookup returns CDR1 MRHNA and CDR2 SNTAGT. CDR3 length equals 14 residues. The CDR3 spells CASSDSTSGNEQFF. For the CDR3, the DNA is TGTGCCAGCAGTGACTCTACTAGCGGGAATGAGCAGTTCTTC.